These 21 T cell receptor beta chains came from one sample sequenced in a study of shared clonotypes between healthy human individuals. Sequencing was performed with immunoSEQ multiplex PCR; in TCRdb, only in-frame clones are kept and a portion is missing. Among some 600,000 clones listed, around 96% were seen once. Terminally differentiated effector memory CD45RA+ cells were excluded from the naive CD8 cells, which were CD45RO-negative and positively selected for CCR7. Sequencing was performed on naive CD8+ T cells sorted from blood. These receptors all come from a woman aged 25 to 39 in good health.

The chain employs TRBV29-1 and TRBJ1-1; D is unresolved. Germline V gene lookup returns CDR1 SQVTM and CDR2 ANQGSEA. The germline V and J ends were trimmed by 6 bases and 11 bases, with 16 bases remaining between them. The CDR3 consists of 11 residues. CDR3 loop: CSVEVGSWAFF. CDR3 bases: TGCAGCGTCGAGGTGGGGTCCTGGGCTTTCTTT.

Remarks on this clone: One end of the junction does not line up with germline, which may come from a read error. The V and J genes are TRBV6-5 and TRBJ1-1; no clear D gene. The length of the CDR3 is 13 residues. Germline loops: CDR1 MNHEY, CDR2 SVGAGI. The CDR3 here is CASSNSENTEAFF. The CDR3 coding sequence is TGTGCCAGCAGTAACTCAGAGAACACTGAAGCTTTCTTT.

The CDR3 loop is CSVGPRDGHLTNYGYTF. The DNA of the CDR3 is TGCAGCGTTGGGCCTCGGGACGGACACCTTACTAACTATGGCTACACCTTC. The chain combines TRBV29-1 with TRBJ1-2; tentative D call: TRBD1 (5 bases). Deletions cut 4 bases from V and 0 bases from J, with 21 bases between. This CDR3 is built from 17 residues. Germline V gene sequence: CDR1 SQVTM, CDR2 ANQGSEA.

This sequence joins TRBV7-9 and TRBJ2-5; D perhaps matches TRBD2 (6 bases). The J call may be in error: the DNA end matches TRBJ2-7 better. Germline CDR1 is SEHNR and CDR2 is FQNEAQ (reference sequence). The CDR3 length is 14 residues. CDR3 nucleotides: TGTGCCAGCAGCAAAATAGCGGACTACTACGAGCAGTACTTC. Amino acids: CASSKIADYYEQYF.

The chain couples TRBV2 to TRBJ1-5, with D possibly matching TRBD1 (5 bases). Germline V gene lookup returns CDR1 SNHLY and CDR2 FYNNEI. The germline V and J ends were trimmed by 5 bases and 0 bases, with 11 bases remaining between them. This CDR3 is built from 15 residues. The CDR3 sequence: CASSPGISSNQPQHF. The CDR3 region has the DNA TGTGCCAGCAGTCCAGGGATATCTAGCAATCAGCCCCAGCATTTT.

The rearrangement joins TRBV28 to TRBJ2-5; the D gene is possibly TRBD1 (6 bases). Germline assignment: CDR1 MDHEN and CDR2 SYDVKM. Trimming pared 2 bases from V and 3 bases from J, leaving 13 bases between. The CDR3 has 15 amino acids. In nucleotides, the CDR3 is TGTGCCAGCAGTTTACTACAGGGTTTCGAAGAGACCCAGTACTTC. Amino acids: CASSLLQGFEETQYF. The full variable domain, its missing parts supplied by reference TRBV28 and TRBJ2-5, is DVKVTQSSRYLVKRTGEKVFLECVQDMDHENMFWYRQDPGLGLRLIYFSYDVKMKEKGDIPEGYSVSREKKERFSLILESASTNQTSMYLCASSLLQGFEETQYFGPGTRLLVL.

J is TRBJ1-2 and V is TRBV11-2, with D possibly TRBD1 on 5 matching bases. The CDR3 contains 16 residues. V was clipped by 5 bases and J by 5 bases, with 21 bases between them. CDR1 and CDR2 from the germline V gene are SGHAT and FQNNGV. CDR3 residues: CASSPVQVGGSYGYTF. DNA of the CDR3: TGTGCCAGCAGCCCTGTTCAAGTCGGGGGGTCGTATGGCTACACCTTC.

The chain is built from TRBV19 and TRBJ2-1; 9 nucleotides agree with TRBD2. Germline V CDR1 and CDR2: LNHDA, SQIVND (reference sequence). Germline trimming cut 3 bases from V and 8 bases from J; bases unmatched to any gene: 14. This CDR3 has 17 amino acids. CDR3 nucleotides: TGTGCCAGTAGTATCATCTCGGGCGGGAGGGAAGACGATGAGCAGTTCTTC. Translation gives CASSIISGGREDDEQFF.

As for this clone: Since no conserved phenylalanine or tryptophan closes the CDR3, a read error is the likely cause. This chain joins TRBV6-5 and TRBJ2-7, with a weak D call TRBD1 (5 bases). CDR3 length: 12 amino acids. The ends were cut back, 4 bases at V and 3 bases at J, with 7 bases in the middle. Germline V gene sequence: CDR1 MNHEY, CDR2 SVGAGI. DNA for the CDR3: TGTGCCAGCAGTTCACAGGACTACGAGCAGTACTCC. Its translation: CASSSQDYEQYS.

This chain joins TRBV25-1 and TRBJ1-6; D call uncertain. Deletions cut 6 bases from V and 6 bases from J, with 9 bases between. CDR1 MGHDK and CDR2 SYGVNS come from the germline V gene. The CDR3 runs to 13 residues. CDR3 bases: TGTGCCAGCAGCTCCGGATTTAATTCACCCCTCCACTTT. This gives the protein CASSSGFNSPLHF. Together with reference TRBV25-1 and TRBJ1-6, the CDR3 gives the full variable domain: EADIYQTPRYLVIGTGKKITLECSQTMGHDKMYWYQQDPGMELHLIHYSYGVNSTEKGDLSSESTVSRIRTEHFPLTLESARPSHTSQYLCASSSGFNSPLHFGNGTRLTVT.

The genes are TRBV7-8 and TRBJ2-5, with TRBD1 as a possible D gene (5 bases). There are 15 residues in the CDR3. V was cut by 2 bases and J by 4 bases, with 14 bases left in between. The germline CDR1 and CDR2 sequences are SGHVS and FQNEAQ. CDR3: CASSLLIGVRETQYF. DNA for the CDR3: TGTGCCAGCAGCTTATTGATAGGGGTTAGAGAGACCCAGTACTTC.

The CDR3 loop is CASSELGQGGEKLFF. The DNA of the CDR3 is TGTGCCAGCAGTGAATTGGGACAGGGAGGTGAAAAACTGTTTTTT. This sequence joins TRBV25-1 and TRBJ1-4, with 9 bases identical to TRBD1. Germline V gives CDR1 MGHDK, CDR2 SYGVNS. The CDR3 has 15 amino acids. Trimming cost V 1 base and J 7 bases; bases outside gene matches: 4.

The DNA for the CDR3 is TGTGCCAGCAGCCGGGCCAACTACGAGCAGTACTTC. This codes for CASSRANYEQYF. This chain connects TRBV5-4 to TRBJ2-7; D is ambiguous. Trimming took 4 bases from V and 3 from J, leaving 8 bases between them. The CDR3 spans 12 residues. CDR1 SGHNT and CDR2 YYREEE come from the germline V gene (reference sequence).

The V and J genes are TRBV11-3 and TRBJ2-1; TRBD2 agrees at 11 bases. Germline V gene data show CDR1 as SGHNT and CDR2 as YENEEA. This CDR3 region has 15 residues. Trimming removed 1 base from V and 7 bases from J; junction bases left unmatched: 3. The CDR3: CASSLGTSGRNEQFF. DNA for the CDR3: TGTGCCAGCAGCTTAGGCACTAGCGGGAGAAATGAGCAGTTCTTC. The full variable domain, its missing parts supplied by reference TRBV11-3 and TRBJ2-1, is EAGVVQSPRYKIIEKKQPVAFWCNPISGHNTLYWYLQNLGQGPELLIRYENEEAVDDSQLPKDRFSAERLKGVDSTLKIQPAELGDSAVYLCASSLGTSGRNEQFFGPGTRLTVL.

V gene TRBV25-1 combines with J gene TRBJ2-1, with a possible D match to TRBD1 (7 bases). The CDR3 extends over 13 amino acids. CDR1 is MGHDK, CDR2 SYGVNS, per germline. Trimming shortened V by 7 bases and J by 15 bases, and 22 bases separated the two germline ends. Here the CDR3 reads CASTEGAGQGTFF. The CDR3 nucleotides are TGTGCCAGCACCGAGGGGGCGGGACAAGGGACGTTCTTC.

This chain connects TRBV5-1 to TRBJ2-7, with D maybe TRBD2 (6 bases). Germline V CDR1 and CDR2: SGHRS, YFSETQ. V lost 0 bases, J lost 2 bases, and 12 bases lay in between. This CDR3 has 15 amino acids. The CDR3 spells CASSLAGSGPYEQYF. The CDR3 bases are TGCGCCAGCAGCTTGGCCGGTAGCGGACCCTACGAGCAGTACTTC.

The chain recombines TRBV19 with TRBJ2-7; 7 positions match TRBD1. Germline V lookup: CDR1 LNHDA, CDR2 SQIVND (reference sequence). V was clipped by 1 base and J by 4 bases; unmatched bases: 4. The CDR3 covers 14 residues. The CDR3 DNA sequence: TGTGCCAGTAGTATAGGAGGGGGCGGATACGAGCAGTACTTC. It codes for CASSIGGGGYEQYF.

The CDR3 loop is CASSEPPLPEAFF. CDR3 nucleotide sequence: TGTGCCAGCAGTGAACCTCCGCTCCCTGAAGCTTTCTTT. This chain joins TRBV6-1 and TRBJ1-1, with D hard to call. This CDR3 has 13 amino acids. Germline lookup yields CDR1 MNHNS and CDR2 SASEGT. Trimming shortened V by 2 bases and J by 6 bases, and 10 bases separated the two germline ends.

This clone is a singleton in its sample. This same CDR3 is encoded by further DNA sequences in the sample. V and J are TRBV5-4 and TRBJ2-7; 7 nucleotides align to TRBD2. Germline V gene sequence: CDR1 SGHNT, CDR2 YYREEE (reference sequence). V was pared by 2 bases and J by 2 bases, with 4 bases of the junction left unmatched. The CDR3 has 14 amino acids. This chain's CDR3 is CASSFSGGAYEQYF. The DNA of the CDR3 is TGTGCCAGCAGCTTCAGTGGGGGGGCCTACGAGCAGTACTTC. The whole variable domain, remainder taken from reference TRBV5-4 and TRBJ2-7, is ETGVTQSPTHLIKTRGQQVTLRCSSQSGHNTVSWYQQALGQGPQFIFQYYREEENGRGNFPPRFSGLQFPNYSSELNVNALELDDSALYLCASSFSGGAYEQYFGPGTRLTVT.

The CDR3: CATSGRRVDEKLFF. Written as DNA, the CDR3 is TGTGCCACCAGCGGACGTCGGGTAGATGAAAAACTGTTTTTT. This chain uses TRBV15 with TRBJ1-4; D not certain. With 5 bases removed from V and 6 bases from J, the gap between germline ends came to 13 bases. CDR3 length: 14 amino acids. Germline CDR1 is LNHNV and CDR2 is YYDKDF (reference sequence). The full variable domain, in which reference TRBV15 and TRBJ1-4 provide the parts outside the CDR3, is DAMVIQNPRYQVTQFGKPVTLSCSQTLNHNVMYWYQQKSSQAPKLLFHYYDKDFNNEADTPDNFQSRRPNTSFCFLDIRSPGLGDTAMYLCATSGRRVDEKLFFGSGTQLSVL.

The gene calls are TRBV4-2 and TRBJ1-1, with 7 bases that match TRBD1. After removal of 1 base from V and 8 bases from J, the junction contained 13 bases not matched to a gene. This CDR3 region has 16 residues. The germline CDR1 and CDR2 sequences are LGHNA and YNFKEQ. CDR3 protein: CASSQAGRGADGEAFF. CDR3 nucleotides: TGTGCCAGCAGCCAAGCCGGCAGGGGGGCTGACGGGGAAGCTTTCTTT.